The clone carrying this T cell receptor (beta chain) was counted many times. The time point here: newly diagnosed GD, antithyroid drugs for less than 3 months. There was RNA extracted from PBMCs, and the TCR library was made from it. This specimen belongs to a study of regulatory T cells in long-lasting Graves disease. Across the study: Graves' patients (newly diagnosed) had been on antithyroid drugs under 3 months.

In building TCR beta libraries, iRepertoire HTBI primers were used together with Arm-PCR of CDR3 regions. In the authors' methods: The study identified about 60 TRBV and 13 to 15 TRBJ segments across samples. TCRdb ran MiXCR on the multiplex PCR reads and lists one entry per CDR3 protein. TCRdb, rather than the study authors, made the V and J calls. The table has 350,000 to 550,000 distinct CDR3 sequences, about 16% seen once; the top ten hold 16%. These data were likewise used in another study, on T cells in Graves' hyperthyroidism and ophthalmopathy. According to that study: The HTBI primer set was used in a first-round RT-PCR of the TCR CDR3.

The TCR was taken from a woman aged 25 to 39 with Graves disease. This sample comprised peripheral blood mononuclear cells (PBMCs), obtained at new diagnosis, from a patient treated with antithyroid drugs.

The CDR3: CASSPGTSGGKWQETQYF. The DNA of the CDR3 is TGTGCCAGCAGCCCCGGGACTAGCGGGGGGAAGTGGCAAGAGACCCAGTACTTC. The chain recombines TRBV11-1 with TRBJ2-5; 15 positions agree with TRBD2. V lost 5 bases, J lost 2 bases, and 9 bases stayed unmatched. This CDR3 is 18 amino acids long. Germline V gene lookup returns CDR1 SGHAT and CDR2 FQDESV (reference sequence).